Below, one T cell receptor (beta chain) is given with its context. This entry belongs to a study of blood T cell repertoires in COVID-19. Background on the study: Both acute and convalescent COVID-19 samples were obtained from the United States, Italy and Spain.

As handled by the study authors: How many nucleated cells were present was estimated from reference gene primer amplification. Generated by immunoSEQ multiplex PCR, the TCRdb table keeps only in-frame clones and is missing some. V and J calls and clone size are copied from that table; D and trimming were computed from the DNA. The sample consists of roughly 430,000 clones, more than 70% of them appearing once. The CDR3 loop spans 12 amino acids. Germline V gene data show CDR1 as SQVTM and CDR2 as ANQGSEA. Trimming removed 7 bases from V and 7 bases from J; junction bases left unmatched: 6. The chain recombines TRBV29-1 with TRBJ1-4; 7 nucleotides align to TRBD1. The clonotype was recovered from a woman between 18 and 29 years old who had been exposed to COVID-19. Sequencing was carried out using PBMCs or T cells enriched from blood (not recorded which). The CDR3 region has the DNA TGCAGCGGTTCGAACAGGGGTGAAAAACTGTTTTTT. Translated: CSGSNRGEKLFF.